Sequencing of this TCR beta chain was carried out in a study of metastatic and nonmetastatic thyroid tumors. Points from the study as a whole: It was reportedly found that TCR beta diversity was significantly higher in malignant thyroid tumors than in benign nodules, a difference seen in both blood and tumor samples.

With regard to this clone: Its target is unknown.

Thyroid surgery was performed in patients who had received no treatment beforehand. In germline, CDR1 is SGHRS, CDR2 YFSETQ. Between the trimmed V and J ends, which lost 0 bases and 2 bases, there was a span of 18 bases. This CDR3 contains 17 residues. In the authors' workflow: It was from CDR3 differences across clinicopathological groups that a distant-metastasis classifier for papillary thyroid cancer was built. Using MiXCR, TCRdb re-called clones from the PCR reads. TCRdb's processing, not the authors', yielded these V and J calls. The sample holds over 20,000 clones; under 35% are singletons and the top ten take roughly 15%.

The origin of this receptor is a female donor with papillary thyroid cancer or a benign thyroid nodule (not recorded which). Some clones in this sample may be carry-over from other donors' samples. Sequencing was carried out using blood. The chain recombines TRBV5-1 with TRBJ2-7; D possibly corresponds to TRBD2 (6 bases). The CDR3 is CASSLGGSSSVPYEQYF. Here the CDR3 DNA reads TGCGCCAGCAGCTTGGGGGGCTCGTCTAGCGTACCCTACGAGCAGTACTTC. Based on the CDR3 plus reference TRBV5-1 and TRBJ2-7, the full variable domain is KAGVTQTPRYLIKTRGQQVTLSCSPISGHRSVSWYQQTPGQGLQFLFEYFSETQRNKGNFPGRFSGRQFSNSRSEMNVSTLELGDSALYLCASSLGGSSSVPYEQYFGPGTRLTVT.